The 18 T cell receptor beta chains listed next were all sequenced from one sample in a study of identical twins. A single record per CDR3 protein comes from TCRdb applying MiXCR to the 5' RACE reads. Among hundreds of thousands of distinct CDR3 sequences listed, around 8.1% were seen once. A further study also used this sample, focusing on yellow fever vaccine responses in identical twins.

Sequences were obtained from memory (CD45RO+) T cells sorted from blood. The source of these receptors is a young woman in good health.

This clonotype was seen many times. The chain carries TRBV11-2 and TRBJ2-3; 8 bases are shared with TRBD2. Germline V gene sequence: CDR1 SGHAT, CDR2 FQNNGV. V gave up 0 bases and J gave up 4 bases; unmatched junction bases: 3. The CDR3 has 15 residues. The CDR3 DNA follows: TGTGCCAGCAGCTTAGACGGGAGGGGTTCAGATACGCAGTATTTT. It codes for CASSLDGRGSDTQYF.

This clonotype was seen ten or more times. CDR3 in amino acids: CASSPVFTGELFF. CDR3 nucleotides: TGTGCCAGCAGCCCAGTGTTCACCGGGGAGCTGTTTTTT. This sequence joins TRBV11-2 and TRBJ2-2; D not resolved. The ends were cut back, 5 bases at V and 4 bases at J, with 8 bases in the middle. Germline CDR1 reads SGHAT; CDR2 reads FQNNGV. The CDR3 consists of 13 residues.

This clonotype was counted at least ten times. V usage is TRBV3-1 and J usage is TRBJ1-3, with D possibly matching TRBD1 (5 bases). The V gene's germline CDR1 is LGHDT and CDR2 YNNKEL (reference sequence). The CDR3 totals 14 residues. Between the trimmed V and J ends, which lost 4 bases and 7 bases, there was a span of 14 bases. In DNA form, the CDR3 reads TGTGCCAGCAGCCCTTCTGGGGCCGAGAACACCATATATTTT. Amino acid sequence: CASSPSGAENTIYF.

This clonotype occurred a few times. In DNA, the CDR3 is TGTGCCACCAGCATTGGGGACAGGGGAGGCAATCAGCCCCAGCATTTT. It translates to CATSIGDRGGNQPQHF. The rearrangement links TRBV24-1 to TRBJ1-5, with 10 positions matching TRBD1. CDR1 and CDR2 from the germline V gene are KGHDR and SFDVKD. There are 16 residues in the CDR3. J gave up 2 bases and V 7 bases, and 7 bases lay outside the gene matches.

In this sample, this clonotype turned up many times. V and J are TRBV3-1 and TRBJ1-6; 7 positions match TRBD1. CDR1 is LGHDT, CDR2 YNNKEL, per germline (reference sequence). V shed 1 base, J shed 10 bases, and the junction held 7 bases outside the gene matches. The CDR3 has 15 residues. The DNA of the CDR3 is TGTGCCAGCAGCCAAGTACCAGGGGGGAGCTCACCCCTCCACTTT. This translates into CASSQVPGGSSPLHF. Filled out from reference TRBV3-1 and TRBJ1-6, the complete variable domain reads DTAVSQTPKYLVTQMGNDKSIKCEQNLGHDTMYWYKQDSKKFLKIMFSYNNKELIINETVPNRFSPKSPDKAHLNLHINSLELGDSAVYFCASSQVPGGSSPLHFGNGTRLTVT.

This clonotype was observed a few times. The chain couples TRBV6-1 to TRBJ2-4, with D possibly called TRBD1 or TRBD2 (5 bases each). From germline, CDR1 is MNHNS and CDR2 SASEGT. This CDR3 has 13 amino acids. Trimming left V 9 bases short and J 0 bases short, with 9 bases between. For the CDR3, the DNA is TGTGCCAGAGAGGGGTTAGCCAAAAACATTCAGTACTTC. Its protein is CAREGLAKNIQYF.

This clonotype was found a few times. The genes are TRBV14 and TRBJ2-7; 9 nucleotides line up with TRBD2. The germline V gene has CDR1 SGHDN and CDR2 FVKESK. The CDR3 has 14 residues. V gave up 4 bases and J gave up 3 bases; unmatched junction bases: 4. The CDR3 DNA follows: TGTGCCAGCAGCCTCTATAGCGGGGGCTACGAGCAGTACTTC. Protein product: CASSLYSGGYEQYF.

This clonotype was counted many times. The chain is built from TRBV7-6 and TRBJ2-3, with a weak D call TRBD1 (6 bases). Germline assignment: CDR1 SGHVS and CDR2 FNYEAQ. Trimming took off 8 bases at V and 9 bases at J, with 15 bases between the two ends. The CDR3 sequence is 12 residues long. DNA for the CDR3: TGTGCCAGCGGGCAGGGGCAAGGAACGCAGTATTTT. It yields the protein CASGQGQGTQYF.

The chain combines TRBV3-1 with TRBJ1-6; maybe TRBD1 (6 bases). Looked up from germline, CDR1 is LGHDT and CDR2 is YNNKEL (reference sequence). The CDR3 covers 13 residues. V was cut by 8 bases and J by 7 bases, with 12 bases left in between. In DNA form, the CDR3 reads TGTGCCAGCCGGGGGCTCCTAAATTCACCCCTCCACTTT. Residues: CASRGLLNSPLHF.

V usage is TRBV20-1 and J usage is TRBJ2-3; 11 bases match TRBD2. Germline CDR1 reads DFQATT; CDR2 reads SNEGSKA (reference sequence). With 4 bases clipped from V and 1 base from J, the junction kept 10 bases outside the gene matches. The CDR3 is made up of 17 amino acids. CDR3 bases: TGCAGTGCTACGGGGCTAGCGGGGGGCCGCCGCACAGATACGCAGTATTTT. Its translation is CSATGLAGGRRTDTQYF.

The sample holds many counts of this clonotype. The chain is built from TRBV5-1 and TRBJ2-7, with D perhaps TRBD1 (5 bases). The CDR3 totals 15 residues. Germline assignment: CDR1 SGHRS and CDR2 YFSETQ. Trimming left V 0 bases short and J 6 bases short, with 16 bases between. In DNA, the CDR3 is TGCGCCAGCAGCTTGGACCAGGGAACGGCGCCCGAGCAGTACTTC. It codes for CASSLDQGTAPEQYF.

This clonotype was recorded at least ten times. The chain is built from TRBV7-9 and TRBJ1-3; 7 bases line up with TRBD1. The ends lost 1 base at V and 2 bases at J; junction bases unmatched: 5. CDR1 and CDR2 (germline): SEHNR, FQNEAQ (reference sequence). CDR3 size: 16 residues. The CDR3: CASSLEGQKTGNTIYF. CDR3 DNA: TGTGCCAGCAGCTTAGAGGGACAGAAGACTGGAAACACCATATATTTT.

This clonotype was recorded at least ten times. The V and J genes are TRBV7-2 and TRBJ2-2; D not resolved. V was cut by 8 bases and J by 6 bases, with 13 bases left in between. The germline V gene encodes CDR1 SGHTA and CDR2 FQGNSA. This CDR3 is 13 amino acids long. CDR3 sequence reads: CASASVYPGELFF. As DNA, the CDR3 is TGTGCCAGCGCCTCGGTCTATCCCGGGGAGCTGTTTTTT.

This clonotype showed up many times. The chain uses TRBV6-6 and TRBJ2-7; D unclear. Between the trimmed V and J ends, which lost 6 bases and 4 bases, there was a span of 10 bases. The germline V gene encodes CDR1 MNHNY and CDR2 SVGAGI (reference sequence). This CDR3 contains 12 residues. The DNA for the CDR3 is TGTGCCAGCAGCCCACTGGGGTACGAGCAGTACTTC. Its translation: CASSPLGYEQYF.

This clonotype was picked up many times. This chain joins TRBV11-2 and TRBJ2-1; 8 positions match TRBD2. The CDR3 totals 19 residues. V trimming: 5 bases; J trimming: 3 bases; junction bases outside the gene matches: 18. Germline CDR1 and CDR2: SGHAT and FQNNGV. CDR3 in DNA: TGTGCCAGCAGCAATACGAGGGCGTTGGCGGGGGGACACTACAATGAGCAGTTCTTC. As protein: CASSNTRALAGGHYNEQFF.

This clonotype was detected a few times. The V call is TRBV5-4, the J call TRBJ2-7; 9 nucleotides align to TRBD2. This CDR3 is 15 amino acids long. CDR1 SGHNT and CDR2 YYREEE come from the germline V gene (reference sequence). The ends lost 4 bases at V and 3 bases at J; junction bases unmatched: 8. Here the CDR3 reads CASSGRTSVNYEQYF. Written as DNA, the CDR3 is TGTGCCAGCAGCGGACGGACTAGCGTGAACTACGAGCAGTACTTC.

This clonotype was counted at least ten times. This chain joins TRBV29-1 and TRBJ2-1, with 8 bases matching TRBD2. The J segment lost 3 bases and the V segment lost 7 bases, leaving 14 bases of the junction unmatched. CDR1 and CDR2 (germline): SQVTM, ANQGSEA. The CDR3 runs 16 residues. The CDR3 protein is CSGDQTSDSHYNEQFF. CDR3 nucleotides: TGCAGCGGGGACCAGACTAGCGACAGCCACTACAATGAGCAGTTCTTC.

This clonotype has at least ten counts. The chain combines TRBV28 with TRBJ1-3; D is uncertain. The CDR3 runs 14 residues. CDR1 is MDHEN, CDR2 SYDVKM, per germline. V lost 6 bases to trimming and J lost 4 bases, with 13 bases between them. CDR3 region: CASSPKVEGNTIYF. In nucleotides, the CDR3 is TGTGCCAGCAGCCCTAAAGTGGAGGGAAACACCATATATTTT.